This entry lists 13 T cell receptor beta chains sequenced from one sample in a study of shared clonotypes between healthy human individuals. It was CD45RO-negative cells, positively selected for CCR7, that made up naive CD8 cells, with terminally differentiated effector memory CD45RA+ cells excluded. Profiled with immunoSEQ multiplex PCR; TCRdb holds only in-frame clones, not every one. The table includes under 700,000 clones, approximately 95% detected once. Sequencing was carried out using naive CD8+ T cells sorted from blood. The receptors here all came from a woman in her 30s in good health.

V gene TRBV10-3 combines with J gene TRBJ2-7; 12 bases align to TRBD2. The V and J ends lost 0 bases and 5 bases, in that order; junction bases with no gene match: 11. Germline-derived CDR1 and CDR2 are ENHRY and SYGVKD. The CDR3 extends over 18 amino acids. CDR3 sequence reads: CAISESVSSSGRVNEQYF. In DNA form, the CDR3 reads TGTGCCATCAGTGAGTCGGTTAGCTCTAGCGGGAGGGTCAACGAGCAGTACTTC.

V and J are TRBV5-6 and TRBJ2-5; D is tentatively TRBD1 or TRBD2 (5 bases each). The CDR3 runs to 14 residues. Per the germline V gene, CDR1 is SGHDT and CDR2 is YYEEEE. V was trimmed by 2 bases and J by 3 bases, leaving 11 bases between them. The CDR3 sequence: CASSFGDVEETQYF. CDR3 DNA: TGTGCCAGCAGCTTTGGGGACGTCGAAGAGACCCAGTACTTC.

The rearrangement links TRBV11-1 to TRBJ2-7, with D perhaps TRBD1 (5 bases). The V and J ends lost 5 bases and 6 bases respectively, with 11 bases between them. CDR1 is SGHAT and CDR2 is FQDESV in the germline V gene (reference sequence). There are 12 residues in the CDR3. The CDR3 spells CASSDDSREQYF. In DNA, the CDR3 is TGTGCCAGCAGCGATGACAGCCGCGAGCAGTACTTC.

The rearrangement joins TRBV29-1 to TRBJ2-1; D unclear. Germline CDR1 SQVTM, CDR2 ANQGSEA. V was clipped by 2 bases and J by 8 bases, with 7 bases between them. This CDR3 region has 11 residues. The chain's CDR3 is CSVETGDEQFF. In DNA, the CDR3 is TGCAGCGTTGAAACTGGGGATGAGCAGTTCTTC.

This chain uses TRBV28 with TRBJ1-4; a possible D gene is TRBD1 (6 bases). Germline values: CDR1 MDHEN, CDR2 SYDVKM. This CDR3 region has 15 residues. The V end lost 5 bases, the J end lost 3 bases, and 13 bases lay between the germline ends. The DNA of the CDR3 is TGTGCCAGCAGTCCAGGACAGTTCGCTAATGAAAAACTGTTTTTT. Amino acid sequence: CASSPGQFANEKLFF.

This chain's CDR3 is CSVEDLETQYF. The CDR3 DNA reads as TGCAGCGTTGAAGATCTAGAGACCCAGTACTTC. The chain is built from TRBV29-1 and TRBJ2-5; D is unresolved. The CDR3 length is 11 residues. Germline CDR1 SQVTM, CDR2 ANQGSEA. Trimming pared 0 bases from V and 4 bases from J, leaving 3 bases between.

The chain has TRBV14 and TRBJ2-7; TRBD1 is a possible D gene (5 bases). Per germline, CDR1 SGHDN and CDR2 FVKESK. This CDR3 has 16 amino acids. V was clipped by 0 bases and J by 0 bases, with 12 bases between them. The CDR3 DNA reads TGTGCCAGCAGCCAAGAATCAGGGCGTCGCTCCTACGAGCAGTACTTC. It is translated as CASSQESGRRSYEQYF.

The chain uses TRBV5-1 and TRBJ2-7, with D unclear. V gave up 4 bases and J gave up 0 bases, with 17 bases separating them. CDR3 length: 16 residues. Germline CDR1 is SGHRS and CDR2 is YFSETQ. The CDR3 loop reads CASSAVADPSSYEQYF. In DNA, the CDR3 is TGCGCCAGCAGCGCGGTAGCCGACCCGAGCTCCTACGAGCAGTACTTC. The whole variable domain, remainder taken from reference TRBV5-1 and TRBJ2-7, is KAGVTQTPRYLIKTRGQQVTLSCSPISGHRSVSWYQQTPGQGLQFLFEYFSETQRNKGNFPGRFSGRQFSNSRSEMNVSTLELGDSALYLCASSAVADPSSYEQYFGPGTRLTVT.

The chain joins TRBV27 to TRBJ2-1; TRBD2 matches at 8 bases. The J segment lost 5 bases and the V segment lost 6 bases, leaving 6 bases of the junction unmatched. Germline assignment: CDR1 MNHEY and CDR2 SMNVEV (reference sequence). CDR3 size: 14 residues. CDR3 bases: TGTGCCAGCAGAAGCGGGAGTACGAACAATGAGCAGTTCTTC. Amino acid sequence: CASRSGSTNNEQFF.

This clone was found once. The rearrangement joins TRBV15 to TRBJ2-1; TRBD1 agrees at 11 bases. The CDR3 extends over 15 amino acids. Trimming removed 3 bases from V and 8 bases from J; junction bases left unmatched: 6. Germline CDR1 reads LNHNV; CDR2 reads YYDKDF (reference sequence). The CDR3 DNA is TGTGCCACCAGCAGCATGCGGGACAGGGGGGATGAGCAGTTCTTC. It translates to CATSSMRDRGDEQFF. The variable domain in full, with the rest retrieved from reference TRBV15 and TRBJ2-1, is DAMVIQNPRYQVTQFGKPVTLSCSQTLNHNVMYWYQQKSSQAPKLLFHYYDKDFNNEADTPDNFQSRRPNTSFCFLDIRSPGLGDTAMYLCATSSMRDRGDEQFFGPGTRLTVL.

The V call is TRBV9, the J call TRBJ1-3, with D possibly being TRBD1 (5 bases). Trimming took 8 bases from V and 0 from J, leaving 12 bases between them. The CDR3 extends over 14 amino acids. Germline values: CDR1 SGDLS, CDR2 YYNGEE. CDR3 sequence reads: CASTRRDSGNTIYF. CDR3 bases: TGTGCCAGTACCCGCAGGGACTCTGGAAACACCATATATTTT.

Turning to this clone: Other DNA sequences in this specimen translate into the identical CDR3. The J gene is TRBJ1-2, the V gene TRBV27; D gene uncertain. V was clipped by 5 bases and J by 4 bases, with 8 bases between them. This CDR3 comprises 12 residues. Germline V gene sequence: CDR1 MNHEY, CDR2 SMNVEV (reference sequence). The DNA of the CDR3 is TGTGCCAGCAGTCTGGACGGCTATGGCTACACCTTC. Translating it yields CASSLDGYGYTF.

The chain carries TRBV5-4 and TRBJ1-1; D gene ambiguous. The CDR3 consists of 12 residues. V lost 4 bases and J 4 bases, leaving 8 bases between the germline ends. From germline, CDR1 is SGHNT and CDR2 YYREEE (reference sequence). CDR3 bases: TGTGCCAGCAGCGGGGAGGTCACTGAAGCTTTCTTT. Protein product: CASSGEVTEAFF. The complete variable domain, with remaining parts taken from reference TRBV5-4 and TRBJ1-1, reads ETGVTQSPTHLIKTRGQQVTLRCSSQSGHNTVSWYQQALGQGPQFIFQYYREEENGRGNFPPRFSGLQFPNYSSELNVNALELDDSALYLCASSGEVTEAFFGQGTRLTVV.